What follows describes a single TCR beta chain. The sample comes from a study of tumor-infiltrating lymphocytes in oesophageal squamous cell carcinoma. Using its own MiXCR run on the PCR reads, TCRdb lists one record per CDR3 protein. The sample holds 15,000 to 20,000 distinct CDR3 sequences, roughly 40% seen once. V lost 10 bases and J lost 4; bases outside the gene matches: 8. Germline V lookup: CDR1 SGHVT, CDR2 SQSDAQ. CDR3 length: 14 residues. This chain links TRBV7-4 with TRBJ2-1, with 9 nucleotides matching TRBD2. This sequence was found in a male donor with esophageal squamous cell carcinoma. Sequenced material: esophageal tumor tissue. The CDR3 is CAKSRLAGYNEQFF. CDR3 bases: TGTGCCAAGTCGAGGCTAGCGGGGTACAATGAGCAGTTCTTC. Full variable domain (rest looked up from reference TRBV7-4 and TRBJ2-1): GAGVSQSPRYKVAKRGRDVALRCDSISGHVTLYWYRQTLGQGSEVLTYSQSDAQRDKSGRPSGRFSAERPERSVSTLKIQRTEQGDSAVYLCAKSRLAGYNEQFFGPGTRLTVL.